Sequencing of this TCR beta chain was carried out in a study of cytomegalovirus exposure and HLA in healthy donors. Study-wide context: An early data release held approximately 80 million unique TCRs from HLA-typed donors.

The study ran its PCR with 60 Vbeta and 13 Jbeta primers. In the authors' workflow: Later reanalysis found 60 million to 90 million unique TCR beta chains, around 9.9 million of them shared. Libraries were prepared by immunoSEQ multiplex PCR; TCRdb keeps only in-frame clonotypes and omits some of them. V, J and clone size were drawn from that table, and D and trimming were deduced from the DNA. The table includes 150,000 to 200,000 clones, 77% detected once. CDR1 is SGHNT and CDR2 is YYREEE in the germline V gene (reference sequence). The germline V and J ends were trimmed by 3 bases and 5 bases, with 11 bases remaining between them. The CDR3 runs 13 residues. Findings and limits, study-wide: It was shown in a later analysis that HLA-associated TCR beta chains were more clonally expanded than other, equally common chains.

Concerning this clone itself: The antigen is undetermined.

The sample taken for sequencing was PBMCs. The chain has TRBV5-4 and TRBJ1-1, with unresolved D. The receptor's source is a woman younger than 45 in good health and CMV-seronegative. CDR3 in amino acids: CASSSSGFTEAFF. The CDR3 bases are TGTGCCAGCAGCTCCTCCGGGTTTACTGAAGCTTTCTTT.